This TCR beta chain was observed in a study of T-cell memory formation after mild COVID-19. MiXCR, applied by TCRdb to the 5' RACE reads, yields one record per CDR3 protein. The sample holds about 450,000 distinct CDR3 sequences, about 22% seen once. Sequencing was performed on PBMCs or a T cell subset sorted from them (not recorded which). The receptor's source is an adult woman who had mild COVID-19 (a few samples of this study predate the infection). Cell type and time point are not known.

CDR3 sequence: CSAREQGHSGNTIYF. The DNA of the CDR3 is TGCAGTGCTAGAGAACAGGGTCACTCTGGAAACACCATATATTTT. V is TRBV20-1 and J is TRBJ1-3; possibly TRBD1 for D (6 bases). Trimming took 0 bases from V and 0 from J, leaving 9 bases between them. CDR3 length: 15 residues. CDR1 and CDR2 from the germline V gene are DFQATT and SNEGSKA (reference sequence).